Listed below are T cell receptor beta chains from one sample, sequenced in a study of OX40 agonist ivuxolimab in advanced cancers. Sequenced by immunoSEQ multiplex PCR; TCRdb stores in-frame clones only, minus some. The sample shows about 91,000 clones, over 75% of them seen only once. The sequencing here drew on CD4+ or CD8+ T cells sorted from blood, taken in a trial of the OX40 agonist ivuxolimab. Receptor source: an adult with an advanced solid tumor such as melanoma, head and neck, liver or kidney cancer. CDR3s include the opening cysteine and the closing phenylalanine or tryptophan. The order of the fields is J gene, D gene, clone size, V gene, CDR3 protein, CDR3 DNA. A D gene is named only where the DNA matches it firmly. Size is omitted from some rows. Given values are once, few, many or a class for expanded clones.

>TRBJ1-3|-|-|TRBV5-1
CASSLGLGTGNTIYF
TGCGCCAGCAGCTTGGGTTTAGGGACTGGAAACACCATATATTTT
>TRBJ2-1|-|-|TRBV7-9
CASSLDTSNEQFF
TGTGCCAGCAGCTTAGACACTAGCAATGAGCAGTTCTTC
>TRBJ2-5|-|-|TRBV5-1
CASSTLQGNAETQYF
TGCGCCAGCAGCACACTGCAGGGGAATGCGGAGACCCAGTACTTC
>TRBJ2-5|TRBD2|-|TRBV4-1
CASSQDWREGTEETQYF
TGCGCCAGCAGCCAAGATTGGCGGGAGGGGACCGAGGAGACCCAGTACTTC
>TRBJ1-2|-|-|TRBV30
CAWTAHLGGGPVYGYTF
TGTGCCTGGACTGCACACCTAGGCGGGGGGCCGGTTTATGGCTACACCTTC
>TRBJ2-5|-|-|TRBV19
CASSTGRQETQYF
TGTGCCAGTAGTACCGGACGGCAAGAGACCCAGTACTTC
>TRBJ2-1|TRBD2|-|TRBV11-2
CASSLDLTSGREQFF
TGTGCCAGCAGCTTAGATTTAACTAGCGGGAGGGAGCAGTTCTTC
>TRBJ2-2|-|-|TRBV5-4
CASSLDISPNTGELFF
TGTGCCAGCAGCTTGGATATCTCCCCGAACACCGGGGAGCTGTTTTTT
>TRBJ1-1|-|few|TRBV5-1
CAGGVNTEAFF
TGCGCCGGAGGAGTTAACACTGAAGCTTTCTTT
>TRBJ2-7|TRBD2|-|TRBV5-1
CASSLESSGTYEQYF
TGCGCCAGCAGCTTGGAGTCTAGCGGGACCTACGAGCAGTACTTC
>TRBJ2-1|TRBD1|-|TRBV5-1
CASSLRAGTGGEQFF
TGCGCCAGCAGCTTGAGGGCCGGGACAGGGGGCGAGCAGTTCTTC
>TRBJ2-3|TRBD2|-|TRBV7-2
CASSLGPGGDTQYF
TGTGCCAGCAGCTTAGGGCCGGGGGGGGATACGCAGTATTTT
>TRBJ2-1|-|-|TRBV7-9
CASSLYGKGAYNEQFF
TGTGCCAGCAGCTTATACGGGAAAGGGGCCTACAATGAGCAGTTCTTC
>TRBJ2-2|-|-|TRBV14
CASSPRDPTTGELFF
TGTGCCAGCAGCCCCCGGGACCCCACGACCGGGGAGCTGTTTTTT
>TRBJ1-1|-|-|TRBV5-4
CASSPMRGGDTEAFF
TGTGCCAGCAGCCCCATGCGGGGGGGGGACACTGAAGCTTTCTTT
>TRBJ2-2|-|-|TRBV14
CASSRNRASGELFF
TGTGCCAGCAGCCGTAACAGGGCGAGCGGGGAGCTGTTTTTT
>TRBJ2-3|-|-|TRBV6-6
CASREGGATDTQYF
TGTGCCAGCAGGGAGGGCGGGGCCACAGATACGCAGTATTTT
>TRBJ2-5|-|-|TRBV4-2
CASSQDEDQETQYF
TGTGCCAGCAGCCAAGATGAGGACCAAGAGACCCAGTACTTC
>TRBJ2-3|-|-|TRBV7-9
CASSQGAAGADTQYF
TGTGCCAGCAGCCAGGGGGCTGCGGGAGCGGATACGCAGTATTTT
>TRBJ2-1|-|-|TRBV6-1
CASIRDRSYNEQFF
TGTGCCAGCATCCGGGACCGCTCCTACAATGAGCAGTTCTTC
>TRBJ1-2|-|-|TRBV10-3
CAISDGGKGNYGYTF
TGTGCCATCAGTGACGGGGGGAAAGGAAACTATGGCTACACCTTC
>TRBJ1-1|-|-|TRBV2
CASRDNVWAFF
TGTGCCAGCAGGGATAATGTCTGGGCTTTCTTT
>TRBJ1-1|-|few|TRBV19
CASRGGGTEAFF
TGTGCCAGTAGGGGAGGTGGCACTGAAGCTTTCTTT
>TRBJ2-3|-|-|TRBV11-3
CASSSGHSTDTQYF
TGTGCCAGCAGCTCGGGACACAGCACAGATACGCAGTATTTT
>TRBJ2-3|TRBD2|-|TRBV5-1
CASSSPGLTTDTQYF
TGCGCCAGCAGCTCACCGGGACTAACAACAGATACGCAGTATTTT
>TRBJ2-7|-|-|TRBV28
CASSLDGRSSYEQYF
TGTGCCAGCAGTTTAGACGGGAGAAGCTCCTACGAGCAGTACTTC
>TRBJ2-2|TRBD2|-|TRBV5-1
CASSLAVAGDHTGELFF
TGCGCCAGCAGCTTGGCCGTAGCGGGAGATCACACCGGGGAGCTGTTTTTT
>TRBJ2-2|-|-|TRBV10-1
CASSEAGGNTGELFF
TGCGCCAGCAGTGAGGCTGGGGGGAACACCGGGGAGCTGTTTTTT
>TRBJ1-1|-|-|TRBV5-1
CASSSNLQGSTEAFF
TGCGCCAGCAGCTCGAATTTACAGGGTAGCACTGAAGCTTTCTTT
>TRBJ1-4|TRBD1|-|TRBV28
CASSGTGANEKLFF
TGTGCCAGCAGTGGGACAGGGGCTAATGAAAAACTGTTTTTT
>TRBJ2-1|TRBD2|-|TRBV18
CASSPDIAGGINEQFF
TGTGCCAGCTCACCGGATATAGCGGGAGGCATCAATGAGCAGTTCTTC
>TRBJ2-5|TRBD2|-|TRBV5-8
CASSKGLAGETQYF
TGTGCCAGCAGCAAAGGACTAGCGGGAGAGACCCAGTACTTC
>TRBJ2-1|TRBD1|once|TRBV5-5
CASSSGQGKILDEQFF
TGTGCCAGCAGCTCTGGACAGGGGAAAATTCTCGATGAGCAGTTCTTC
>TRBJ2-2|-|-|TRBV15
CATSRGPADTNTGELFF
TGTGCCACCAGCAGAGGGCCAGCGGACACCAACACCGGGGAGCTGTTTTTT
>TRBJ1-2|-|-|TRBV7-2
CASGGRSNYGYTF
TGTGCCAGCGGAGGCAGGTCAAACTATGGCTACACCTTC
>TRBJ1-1|-|-|TRBV5-4
CASSGRDTEAFF
TGTGCCAGCAGCGGCAGGGACACTGAAGCTTTCTTT
>TRBJ2-4|-|-|TRBV27
CASSQTVAKNIQYF
TGTGCCAGCAGTCAAACGGTAGCCAAAAACATTCAGTACTTC
>TRBJ1-2|TRBD1|-|TRBV7-9
CASSPPPTGASDGYTF
TGTGCCAGCAGCCCCCCCCCGACAGGGGCCTCGGATGGCTACACCTTC
>TRBJ1-2|-|-|TRBV2
CASSAGVYGYTF
TGTGCCAGCAGTGCAGGGGTTTATGGCTACACCTTC
>TRBJ2-5|-|-|TRBV25-1
CASSAMRGSQETQYF
TGTGCCAGCAGTGCCATGAGGGGGAGCCAAGAGACCCAGTACTTC
>TRBJ1-4|-|-|TRBV2
CASQDLTNEKLFF
TGTGCCAGCCAGGATTTGACTAATGAAAAACTGTTTTTT
>TRBJ1-6|-|-|TRBV5-1
CASSSPDSYVLHF
TGCGCCAGCAGCTCCCCGGACTCGTATGTCCTCCACTTT
>TRBJ2-1|-|-|TRBV18
CASSPPERQYNEQFF
TGTGCCAGCTCACCACCCGAGCGGCAGTACAATGAGCAGTTCTTC
>TRBJ2-4|TRBD2|-|TRBV28
CATGTSGAKNIQYF
TGTGCCACCGGGACTAGCGGGGCCAAAAACATTCAGTACTTC
>TRBJ2-2|-|-|TRBV23-1
CASSQFRDTGELFF
TGCGCCAGCAGTCAATTCAGGGACACCGGGGAGCTGTTTTTT
>TRBJ1-3|-|-|TRBV2
CASSEEPGNTIYF
TGTGCCAGCAGTGAAGAACCCGGGAACACCATATATTTT
>TRBJ2-3|-|-|TRBV28
CASRTGTSTDTQYF
TGTGCCAGCAGAACCGGGACTAGCACAGATACGCAGTATTTT
>TRBJ1-3|-|once|TRBV6-1
CASSPNRVGNTIYF
TGTGCCAGCTCGCCAAACAGGGTCGGTAACACCATATATTTT
>TRBJ1-5|TRBD1|-|TRBV7-9
CASSAGTGALMSNQPQHF
TGTGCCAGCAGCGCTGGGACAGGGGCGTTAATGAGCAATCAGCCCCAGCATTTT
>TRBJ2-1|-|once|TRBV21-1
CASNLIAGEGNEQFF
TGTGCCAGCAACCTAATAGCGGGAGAGGGCAATGAGCAGTTCTTC
>TRBJ1-6|-|-|TRBV6-5
CASSPNIDYNSPLHF
TGTGCCAGCAGTCCCAACATCGATTATAATTCACCCCTCCACTTT
>TRBJ2-3|-|-|TRBV19
CAAGYGSTDTQYF
TGTGCCGCGGGGTACGGGAGCACAGATACGCAGTATTTT
>TRBJ2-1|TRBD2|-|TRBV19
CASSISAGRAYNEQFF
TGTGCCAGTAGTATCTCGGCGGGGAGGGCCTACAATGAGCAGTTCTTC
>TRBJ2-7|TRBD2|-|TRBV4-1
CASSQGVAGIYEQYF
TGCGCCAGCAGCCAAGGGGTAGCGGGAATCTACGAGCAGTACTTC
>TRBJ1-5|TRBD1|-|TRBV15
CATSRGQGGFQPQHF
TGTGCCACCAGCAGAGGACAGGGGGGTTTTCAGCCCCAGCATTTT
>TRBJ2-1|-|-|TRBV18
CASSPDSLRNNEQFF
TGTGCCAGCTCACCAGACTCCCTTCGGAACAATGAGCAGTTCTTC